The clone carrying this TCR beta chain was detected only a few times. 5'RACE, which relied on constant-segment primers, yielded TCR alpha and TCR beta cDNA libraries carrying sample barcodes and UMIs. Each CDR3 protein is one row after TCRdb ran MiXCR on the 5' RACE reads. This table holds 140,000 or so distinct CDR3 sequences, about 19% found once. V trimming: 5 bases; J trimming: 6 bases; junction bases outside the gene matches: 7. The CDR3 runs 15 residues. The data stem from a study of T-cell memory formation after mild COVID-19. Material for sequencing was PBMCs or a T cell subset sorted from them (not recorded which). The rearrangement joins TRBV12-3 or TRBV12-4 to TRBJ2-2; TRBD2 aligns across 9 bases. This receptor was taken from an adult woman who had mild COVID-19 (a few samples of this study predate the infection). Cell type and time point are not known. CDR3: CASSPGTSNAGELFF. The CDR3 DNA reads TGTGCCAGCAGTCCCGGGACTAGCAACGCCGGGGAGCTGTTTTTT.